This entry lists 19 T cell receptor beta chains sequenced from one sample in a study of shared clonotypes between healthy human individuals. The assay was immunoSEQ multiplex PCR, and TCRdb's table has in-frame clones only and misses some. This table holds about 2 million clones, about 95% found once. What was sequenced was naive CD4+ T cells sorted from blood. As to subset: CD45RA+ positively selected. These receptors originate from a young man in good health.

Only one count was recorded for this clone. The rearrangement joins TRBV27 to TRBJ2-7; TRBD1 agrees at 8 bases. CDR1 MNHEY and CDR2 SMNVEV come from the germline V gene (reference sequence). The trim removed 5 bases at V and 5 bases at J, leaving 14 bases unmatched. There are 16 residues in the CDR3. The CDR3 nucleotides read TGTGCCAGCAGTCCATCGACAGGGGAACGGTGGAACGAGCAGTACTTC. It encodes CASSPSTGERWNEQYF.

DNA of the CDR3: TGTGCCAGCAGCCCTGGTAGCAGCAACAATGAGCAGTTCTTC. Protein product: CASSPGSSNNEQFF. The chain uses TRBV7-2 and TRBJ2-1, with D unresolved. This CDR3 spans 14 amino acids. Germline V gives CDR1 SGHTA, CDR2 FQGNSA. Between the trimmed V and J ends, which lost 5 bases and 5 bases, there was a span of 13 bases. The variable domain in full, with the rest retrieved from reference TRBV7-2 and TRBJ2-1, is GAGVSQSPSNKVTEKGKDVELRCDPISGHTALYWYRQSLGQGLEFLIYFQGNSAPDKSGLPSDRFSAERTGGSVSTLTIQRTQQEDSAVYLCASSPGSSNNEQFFGPGTRLTVL.

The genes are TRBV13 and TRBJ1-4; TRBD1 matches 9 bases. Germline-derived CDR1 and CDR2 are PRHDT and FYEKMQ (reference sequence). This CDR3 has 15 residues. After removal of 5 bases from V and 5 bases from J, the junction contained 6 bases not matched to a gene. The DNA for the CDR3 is TGTGCCAGCAGCACAAGGACAGGGGCGAATGAAAAACTGTTTTTT. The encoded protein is CASSTRTGANEKLFF.

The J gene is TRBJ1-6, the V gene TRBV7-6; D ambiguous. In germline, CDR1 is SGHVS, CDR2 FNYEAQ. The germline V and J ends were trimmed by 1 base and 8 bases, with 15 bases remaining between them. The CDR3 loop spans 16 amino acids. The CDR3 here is CASSLGAALSDSPLHF. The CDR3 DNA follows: TGTGCCAGCAGCTTAGGGGCAGCCCTATCGGATTCACCCCTCCACTTT.

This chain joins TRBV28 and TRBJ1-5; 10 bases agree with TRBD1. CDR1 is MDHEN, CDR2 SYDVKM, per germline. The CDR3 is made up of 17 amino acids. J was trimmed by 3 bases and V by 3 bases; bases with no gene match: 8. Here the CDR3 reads CASSLIAGTGANQPQHF. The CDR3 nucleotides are TGTGCCAGCAGTTTGATTGCCGGGACAGGGGCCAATCAGCCCCAGCATTTT.

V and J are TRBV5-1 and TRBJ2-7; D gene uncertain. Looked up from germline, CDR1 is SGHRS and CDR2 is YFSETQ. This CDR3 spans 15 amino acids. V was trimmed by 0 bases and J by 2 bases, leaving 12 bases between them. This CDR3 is CASSLAETPPYEQYF. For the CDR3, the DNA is TGCGCCAGCAGCTTGGCCGAGACGCCTCCCTACGAGCAGTACTTC.

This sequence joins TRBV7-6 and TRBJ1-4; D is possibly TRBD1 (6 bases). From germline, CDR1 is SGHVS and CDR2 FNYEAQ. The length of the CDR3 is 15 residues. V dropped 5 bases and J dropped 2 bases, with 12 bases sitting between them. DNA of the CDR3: TGTGCCAGCAGCCCGGAGGGGGGTACTAATGAAAAACTGTTTTTT. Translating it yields CASSPEGGTNEKLFF.

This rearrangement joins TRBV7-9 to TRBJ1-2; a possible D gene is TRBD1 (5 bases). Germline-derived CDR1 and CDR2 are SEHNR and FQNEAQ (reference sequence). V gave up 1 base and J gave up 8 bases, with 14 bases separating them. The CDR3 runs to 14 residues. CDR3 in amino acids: CASSLEVGQGGYTF. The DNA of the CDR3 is TGTGCCAGCAGCTTAGAGGTGGGGCAGGGCGGCTACACCTTC.

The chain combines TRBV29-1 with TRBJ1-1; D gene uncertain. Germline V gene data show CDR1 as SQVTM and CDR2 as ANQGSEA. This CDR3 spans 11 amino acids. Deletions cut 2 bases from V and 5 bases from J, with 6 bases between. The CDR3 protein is CSVELPTEAFF. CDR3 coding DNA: TGCAGCGTTGAACTTCCGACTGAAGCTTTCTTT.

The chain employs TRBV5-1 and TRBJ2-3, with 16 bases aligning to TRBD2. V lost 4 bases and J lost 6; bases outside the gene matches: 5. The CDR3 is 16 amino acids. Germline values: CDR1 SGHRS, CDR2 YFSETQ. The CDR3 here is CASSGGTSGGADTQYF. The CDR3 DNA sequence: TGCGCCAGCAGCGGCGGGACTAGCGGGGGGGCCGATACGCAGTATTTT.

This CDR3 reads CASSKGLAITTGELFF. CDR3 sequence (DNA): TGTGCCAGCAGCAAGGGACTAGCGATCACCACCGGGGAGCTGTTTTTT. The rearrangement uses TRBV7-2 and TRBJ2-2; 10 bases are shared with TRBD2. Germline loops: CDR1 SGHTA, CDR2 FQGNSA. Germline trimming cut 5 bases from V and 4 bases from J; bases unmatched to any gene: 7. CDR3 length equals 16 residues. The whole variable domain, remainder taken from reference TRBV7-2 and TRBJ2-2, is GAGVSQSPSNKVTEKGKDVELRCDPISGHTALYWYRQSLGQGLEFLIYFQGNSAPDKSGLPSDRFSAERTGGSVSTLTIQRTQQEDSAVYLCASSKGLAITTGELFFGEGSRLTVL.

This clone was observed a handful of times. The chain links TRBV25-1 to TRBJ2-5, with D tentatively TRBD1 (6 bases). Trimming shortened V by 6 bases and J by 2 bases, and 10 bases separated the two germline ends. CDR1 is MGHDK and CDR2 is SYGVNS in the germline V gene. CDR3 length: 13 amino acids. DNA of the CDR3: TGTGCCAGCAGGACGACAGGTCAAGAGACCCAGTACTTC. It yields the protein CASRTTGQETQYF.

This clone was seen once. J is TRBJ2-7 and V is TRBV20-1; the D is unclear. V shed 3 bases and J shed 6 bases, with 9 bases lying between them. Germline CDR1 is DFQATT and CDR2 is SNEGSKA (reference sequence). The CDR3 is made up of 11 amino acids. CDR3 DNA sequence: TGCAGTGCTAGTTTGGGCGGCGAGCAGTACTTC. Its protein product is CSASLGGEQYF.

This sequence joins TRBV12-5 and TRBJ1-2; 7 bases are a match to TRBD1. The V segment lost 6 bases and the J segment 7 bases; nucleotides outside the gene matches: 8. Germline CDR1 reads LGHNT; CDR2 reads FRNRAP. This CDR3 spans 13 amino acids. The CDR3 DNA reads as TGTGCTAGTGGCCTAGGGGGCGCGTCTGGCTACACCTTC. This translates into CASGLGGASGYTF.

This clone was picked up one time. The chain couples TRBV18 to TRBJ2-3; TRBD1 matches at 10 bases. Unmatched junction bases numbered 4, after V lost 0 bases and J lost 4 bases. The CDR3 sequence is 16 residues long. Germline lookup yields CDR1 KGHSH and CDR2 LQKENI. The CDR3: CASSPPGQGFPDTQYF. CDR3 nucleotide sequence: TGTGCCAGCTCACCACCGGGACAGGGGTTCCCAGATACGCAGTATTTT.

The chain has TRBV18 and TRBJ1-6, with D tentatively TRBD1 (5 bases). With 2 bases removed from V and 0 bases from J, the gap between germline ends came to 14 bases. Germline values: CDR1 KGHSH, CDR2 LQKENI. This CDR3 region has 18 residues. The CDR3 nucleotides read TGTGCCAGCTCACCAAGGCAGGGAAGGAGCTCCTATAATTCACCCCTCCACTTT. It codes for CASSPRQGRSSYNSPLHF.

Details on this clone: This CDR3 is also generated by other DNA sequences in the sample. The DNA for the CDR3 is TGTGCCTGGAGTGGGCAGGGGGACACTGAAGCTTTCTTT. Amino acids: CAWSGQGDTEAFF. The chain joins TRBV30 to TRBJ1-1; 7 bases line up with TRBD1. V gave up 1 base and J gave up 3 bases; unmatched junction bases: 2. Germline V gene sequence: CDR1 GTSNPN, CDR2 SVGIG (reference sequence). The CDR3 has 13 amino acids.

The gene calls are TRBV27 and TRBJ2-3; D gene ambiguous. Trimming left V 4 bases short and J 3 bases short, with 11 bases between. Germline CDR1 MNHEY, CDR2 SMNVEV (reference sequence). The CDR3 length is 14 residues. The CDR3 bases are TGTGCCAGCAGTTCGGGCCTGAATACAGATACGCAGTATTTT. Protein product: CASSSGLNTDTQYF.

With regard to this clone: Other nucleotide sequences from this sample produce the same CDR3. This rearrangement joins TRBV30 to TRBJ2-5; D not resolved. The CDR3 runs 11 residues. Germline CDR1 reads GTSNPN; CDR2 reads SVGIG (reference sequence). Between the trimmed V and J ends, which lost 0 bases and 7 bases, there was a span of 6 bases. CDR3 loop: CAWSVSGTQYF. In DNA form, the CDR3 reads TGTGCCTGGAGTGTATCCGGGACCCAGTACTTC. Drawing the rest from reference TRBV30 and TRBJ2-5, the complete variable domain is SQTIHQWPATLVQPVGSPLSLECTVEGTSNPNLYWYRQAAGRGLQLLFYSVGIGQISSEVPQNLSASRPQDRQFILSSKKLLLSDSGFYLCAWSVSGTQYFGPGTRLLVL.